These 30 T cell receptor beta chains were all obtained from the same sample, sequenced in a study of cytomegalovirus exposure and HLA in healthy donors. The study ran its PCR with 60 Vbeta and 13 Jbeta primers. Sequenced by immunoSEQ multiplex PCR; TCRdb stores in-frame clones only, minus some. The table lists 150,000 to 200,000 clones, about 80% of them singletons. Source material: PBMCs. All receptors come from a woman aged 40-49 years in good health and CMV-seronegative.

This clone was seen just once. The chain couples TRBV2 to TRBJ2-7; the match to TRBD1 covers 9 bases. V gave up 7 bases and J gave up 2 bases; unmatched junction bases: 6. The CDR3 loop spans 14 amino acids. Germline loops: CDR1 SNHLY, CDR2 FYNNEI. As DNA, the CDR3 is TGTGCCAGCACCTGGACAGGGGAGGCCTACGAGCAGTACTTC. It yields the protein CASTWTGEAYEQYF.

This clone came up a few times. J is TRBJ2-6 and V is TRBV11-3; the match to TRBD1 covers 10 bases. The CDR3 has 17 amino acids. The germline gives CDR1 SGHNT, CDR2 YENEEA. J lost 4 bases, V lost 4 bases, and 7 bases had no gene match. The CDR3 here is CASSSSGQGTGANVLTF. DNA of the CDR3: TGTGCCAGCAGCTCCTCGGGACAGGGGACCGGGGCCAACGTCCTGACTTTC. Drawing the rest from reference TRBV11-3 and TRBJ2-6, the complete variable domain is EAGVVQSPRYKIIEKKQPVAFWCNPISGHNTLYWYLQNLGQGPELLIRYENEEAVDDSQLPKDRFSAERLKGVDSTLKIQPAELGDSAVYLCASSSSGQGTGANVLTFGAGSRLTVL.

This sequence joins TRBV7-9 and TRBJ1-2; 9 nucleotides agree with TRBD1. Trimming at V came to 3 bases and at J to 8 bases, leaving 7 bases not matched to a gene. Germline lookup yields CDR1 SEHNR and CDR2 FQNEAQ (reference sequence). The CDR3 is 14 residues long. DNA of the CDR3: TGTGCCAGCAGCTTGGGGGACAGGGCTGGGGGCTACACCTTC. It encodes CASSLGDRAGGYTF.

V and J are TRBV9 and TRBJ1-4; perhaps TRBD1 as D (5 bases). Germline-derived CDR1 and CDR2 are SGDLS and YYNGEE. The CDR3 has 15 amino acids. Trimming removed 5 bases from V and 4 bases from J, with 15 bases in between. CDR3 amino acids: CASREVCGGNEKLFF. The CDR3 nucleotides are TGTGCCAGCAGAGAGGTTTGCGGGGGTAATGAAAAACTGTTTTTT.

This CDR3 is CASSSGTSGINTGELFF. CDR3 DNA: TGCGCCAGCAGTTCCGGGACTAGCGGCATAAACACCGGGGAGCTGTTTTTT. The gene calls are TRBV5-1 and TRBJ2-2; TRBD2 agrees at 11 bases. V lost 5 bases to trimming and J lost 2 bases; unmatched junction nucleotides: 8. CDR1 and CDR2 (germline): SGHRS, YFSETQ. The CDR3 contains 17 residues. Full variable domain (missing parts from reference TRBV5-1 and TRBJ2-2): KAGVTQTPRYLIKTRGQQVTLSCSPISGHRSVSWYQQTPGQGLQFLFEYFSETQRNKGNFPGRFSGRQFSNSRSEMNVSTLELGDSALYLCASSSGTSGINTGELFFGEGSRLTVL.

This chain links TRBV2 with TRBJ1-1; 10 positions match TRBD1. V gave up 3 bases and J gave up 5 bases; unmatched junction bases: 15. Germline V CDR1 and CDR2: SNHLY, FYNNEI. The CDR3 is 18 residues long. The CDR3 bases are TGTGCCAGCAGTGACACCGGGACAGGGGCCGGGCGAGCGACTGAAGCTTTCTTT. This codes for CASSDTGTGAGRATEAFF. The variable domain in full, completed from reference TRBV2 and TRBJ1-1, reads EPEVTQTPSHQVTQMGQEVILRCVPISNHLYFYWYRQILGQKVEFLVSFYNNEISEKSEIFDDQFSVERPDGSNFTLKIRSTKLEDSAMYFCASSDTGTGAGRATEAFFGQGTRLTVV.

The CDR3 reads CASSFNRGADDQPQHF. The CDR3 DNA follows: TGTGCCAGCAGCTTTAACCGGGGGGCGGACGATCAGCCCCAGCATTTT. The chain uses TRBV7-2 and TRBJ1-5; D is possibly TRBD1 (6 bases). With 3 bases removed from V and 5 bases from J, the gap between germline ends came to 17 bases. This CDR3 contains 16 residues. Germline CDR1 SGHTA, CDR2 FQGNSA.

The genes are TRBV5-4 and TRBJ1-2; 11 positions match TRBD1. V lost 2 bases and J lost 7; bases outside the gene matches: 10. CDR1 SGHNT and CDR2 YYREEE come from the germline V gene (reference sequence). This CDR3 contains 16 residues. The DNA for the CDR3 is TGTGCCAGCAGCTTAGAAGCGGGACAGGGGGTAGGTGGCTACACCTTC. Protein sequence: CASSLEAGQGVGGYTF.

The chain combines TRBV28 with TRBJ1-5; D is unclear. V was pared by 5 bases and J by 2 bases, with 13 bases between. The CDR3 extends over 15 amino acids. Germline values: CDR1 MDHEN, CDR2 SYDVKM. CDR3 in amino acids: CASSPPSRGNQPQHF. The DNA for the CDR3 is TGTGCCAGCAGTCCACCGTCTAGAGGCAATCAGCCCCAGCATTTT.

In DNA, the CDR3 is TGTGCCAGCAGCTCGACAGGGTCGGGCACAGATACGCAGTATTTT. This codes for CASSSTGSGTDTQYF. The rearrangement links TRBV7-3 to TRBJ2-3; TRBD1 matches 7 bases. The CDR3 is 15 residues long. Germline values: CDR1 SGHTA, CDR2 FQGTGA. V dropped 4 bases and J dropped 1; count of bases not matched to a gene: 5.

The chain is built from TRBV7-9 and TRBJ1-2; 11 bases are shared with TRBD1. Germline V gene data show CDR1 as SEHNR and CDR2 as FQNEAQ (reference sequence). Losses at the gene ends were 5 bases for V and 8 bases for J; bases not matched to a gene: 13. The CDR3 extends over 16 amino acids. The DNA of the CDR3 is TGTGCCAGCAGCAATGCCGCTGGACAGGGGGCCGGCGGCTACACCTTC. This encodes CASSNAAGQGAGGYTF.

V and J are TRBV5-4 and TRBJ2-3, with D possibly TRBD1 on 5 matching bases. The length of the CDR3 is 13 residues. Germline V gene lookup returns CDR1 SGHNT and CDR2 YYREEE (reference sequence). Trimming left V 3 bases short and J 4 bases short, with 9 bases between. The CDR3 sequence is CASSSKGADTQYF. The DNA for the CDR3 is TGTGCCAGCAGCTCAAAAGGGGCAGATACGCAGTATTTT.

This clone came up a few times. The chain carries TRBV18 and TRBJ2-7; 7 bases line up with TRBD1. After removal of 3 bases from V and 2 bases from J, the junction contained 7 bases not matched to a gene. Germline CDR1 is KGHSH and CDR2 is LQKENI. The CDR3 spans 15 residues. The CDR3, as DNA: TGTGCCAGCTCACCCCGACAGGGTAGGACCTACGAGCAGTACTTC. It specifies CASSPRQGRTYEQYF.

The CDR3 here is CASSFIRGYGYTF. The CDR3 DNA follows: TGTGCCAGCAGCTTCATCAGGGGCTATGGCTACACCTTC. V is TRBV7-9 and J is TRBJ1-2, with D maybe TRBD1 (6 bases). Germline V gene lookup returns CDR1 SEHNR and CDR2 FQNEAQ (reference sequence). The V end lost 3 bases, the J end lost 4 bases, and 9 bases lay between the germline ends. CDR3 length: 13 residues.

V usage is TRBV6-1 and J usage is TRBJ1-4; 7 nucleotides line up with TRBD1. After removal of 6 bases from V and 8 bases from J, the junction contained 9 bases not matched to a gene. This CDR3 has 14 amino acids. Germline CDR1 reads MNHNS; CDR2 reads SASEGT. CDR3 region: CASSAGGLGEKLFF. As DNA, the CDR3 is TGTGCCAGCAGCGCAGGGGGTCTGGGCGAAAAACTGTTTTTT.

The chain joins TRBV14 to TRBJ2-1, with D possibly matching TRBD1 (5 bases). The V gene lost 0 bases and the J gene lost 4 bases, with 13 bases spanning the gap. Germline loops: CDR1 SGHDN, CDR2 FVKESK. The CDR3 totals 16 residues. DNA of the CDR3: TGTGCCAGCAGCCAAGATGGGAACAAGGGGTACAATGAGCAGTTCTTC. Protein product: CASSQDGNKGYNEQFF.

J is TRBJ1-1 and V is TRBV27, with D unresolved. The ends were cut back, 3 bases at V and 8 bases at J, with 19 bases in the middle. CDR1 and CDR2 from the germline V gene are MNHEY and SMNVEV (reference sequence). The CDR3 sequence is 15 residues long. The CDR3 nucleotides read TGTGCCAGCAGTTTCTTTTCTAATGGCGGATCCGAAGCTTTCTTT. Translated, it gives CASSFFSNGGSEAFF.

CDR3 DNA: TGTGCCACCAGCAGAGATAGCCAGCGGGGCTCCTACGAGCAGTACTTC. Translating it yields CATSRDSQRGSYEQYF. V gene TRBV15 combines with J gene TRBJ2-7; 7 bases fit TRBD2. The CDR3 has 16 residues. Trimming removed 0 bases from V and 0 bases from J; junction bases left unmatched: 5. Germline loops: CDR1 LNHNV, CDR2 YYDKDF (reference sequence).

This chain connects TRBV2 to TRBJ2-2, with 8 bases that match TRBD1. Germline loops: CDR1 SNHLY, CDR2 FYNNEI. With V trimmed by 6 bases and J by 4 bases, 7 bases remained unmatched. This CDR3 contains 15 residues. The CDR3 reads CASSPDRGGTGELFF. The CDR3 coding sequence is TGTGCCAGCAGCCCTGACAGGGGTGGCACCGGGGAGCTGTTTTTT.

The CDR3 region has the DNA TGTGCCAGCAGCTACGGGAGCGGGGAGCTGTTTTTT. As protein: CASSYGSGELFF. The chain is built from TRBV6-1 and TRBJ2-2, with TRBD2 as a possible D gene (6 bases). V was clipped by 6 bases and J by 7 bases, with 9 bases between them. Per germline, CDR1 MNHNS and CDR2 SASEGT. The CDR3 has 12 residues.

This clone appeared a few times. The chain is built from TRBV6-6 and TRBJ1-2; TRBD1 matches at 9 bases. The CDR3 length is 15 residues. V shed 2 bases and J 6 bases; nucleotides not matched to a gene: 7. Germline CDR1 is MNHNY and CDR2 is SVGAGI (reference sequence). CDR3 coding DNA: TGTGCCAGCAGTTACCCCCGGGACAGGGTGAATGGCTACACCTTC. Protein sequence: CASSYPRDRVNGYTF.

This chain connects TRBV9 to TRBJ1-5; no clear D. Germline loops: CDR1 SGDLS, CDR2 YYNGEE. The germline V and J ends were trimmed by 3 bases and 2 bases, with 9 bases remaining between them. The length of the CDR3 is 14 residues. In DNA, the CDR3 is TGTGCCAGCAGCGACTCGATAGGCAATCAGCCCCAGCATTTT. This codes for CASSDSIGNQPQHF.

This clone was picked up a small number of times. The CDR3 here is CASSPRQLLTGELFF. The CDR3 coding sequence is TGTGCCAGCAGTCCCCGACAGCTTCTCACCGGGGAGCTGTTTTTT. The V call is TRBV27, the J call TRBJ2-2; maybe TRBD1 (5 bases). With 5 bases removed from V and 4 bases from J, the gap between germline ends came to 14 bases. Germline V CDR1 and CDR2: MNHEY, SMNVEV (reference sequence). The CDR3 consists of 15 residues.

V gene TRBV5-1 combines with J gene TRBJ1-5, with D unclear. The CDR3 totals 15 residues. Trimming cost V 1 base and J 5 bases, with 13 bases left between them. The germline V gene has CDR1 SGHRS and CDR2 YFSETQ. The CDR3 DNA follows: TGCGCCAGCAGCTTGATACCCGGGCGGGATCAGCCCCAGCATTTT. Encoded protein: CASSLIPGRDQPQHF.

This clone has more than one count but fewer than ten. The chain couples TRBV10-3 to TRBJ1-5; D remains ambiguous. V lost 10 bases and J 0 bases, leaving 16 bases between the germline ends. CDR1 and CDR2 (germline): ENHRY, SYGVKD. This CDR3 contains 15 residues. This CDR3 is CATFEGSYSNQPQHF. The DNA for the CDR3 is TGTGCCACCTTTGAGGGATCCTATAGCAATCAGCCCCAGCATTTT.

The CDR3, as DNA: TGCGCCAGCAGCTTAACAGGACCTGCTAACTATGGCTACACCTTC. It codes for CASSLTGPANYGYTF. V and J are TRBV5-1 and TRBJ1-2, with D perhaps TRBD1 (5 bases). Germline-derived CDR1 and CDR2 are SGHRS and YFSETQ. The CDR3 extends over 15 amino acids. V shed 2 bases and J shed 0 bases, with 11 bases lying between them.

The chain has TRBV6-5 and TRBJ2-7, with a tentative D call TRBD1 (6 bases). Germline V gene lookup returns CDR1 MNHEY and CDR2 SVGAGI. Trimming shortened V by 6 bases and J by 1 base, and 16 bases separated the two germline ends. This CDR3 is built from 15 residues. DNA for the CDR3: TGTGCCAGCAGCTTCACCACAGGGAGTTCCTACGAGCAGTACTTC. Its protein product is CASSFTTGSSYEQYF.

The CDR3 DNA sequence: TGTGCCAGCAGTGGGGGGGCAGATACGCAGTATTTT. Protein product: CASSGGADTQYF. The chain employs TRBV2 and TRBJ2-3; D is perhaps TRBD2 (6 bases). CDR3 size: 12 residues. Trimming stripped 4 bases from V and 4 bases from J, with 6 bases between. The germline V gene encodes CDR1 SNHLY and CDR2 FYNNEI.

The rearrangement joins TRBV7-3 to TRBJ2-3, with 11 bases aligning to TRBD2. The CDR3 loop spans 15 amino acids. With V trimmed by 4 bases and J by 4 bases, 4 bases remained unmatched. Per the germline V gene, CDR1 is SGHTA and CDR2 is FQGTGA. The CDR3 DNA sequence: TGTGCCAGCAGCTCCATAGCGGGAGGGGCAGATACGCAGTATTTT. Its protein is CASSSIAGGADTQYF.

The chain is built from TRBV7-8 and TRBJ2-7; D is undetermined. Germline-derived CDR1 and CDR2 are SGHVS and FQNEAQ. The CDR3 has 16 amino acids. V was pared by 2 bases and J by 3 bases, with 17 bases between. This CDR3 is CASSLFGSAGFYEQYF. CDR3 DNA: TGTGCCAGCAGCTTATTTGGCAGTGCAGGATTCTACGAGCAGTACTTC.